The 13 T cell receptor beta chains listed next were all sequenced from one sample in a study of neurological immune-mediated disorders. Specified time point: longitudinal time-point 3. TCRdb called the 5' RACE reads again in MiXCR, with one record for every CDR3 protein. This sample has approximately 47,000 distinct CDR3 sequences, with about 13% found just once. Sequences were obtained from PBMCs. The receptors were sampled from a young man in good health.

There are many counts of this clonotype. The J gene is TRBJ1-2, the V gene TRBV15; TRBD1 is a possible D gene (6 bases). The length of the CDR3 is 16 residues. The V and J ends lost 0 bases and 0 bases respectively, with 11 bases between them. Germline lookup yields CDR1 LNHNV and CDR2 YYDKDF (reference sequence). The CDR3 protein is CATSRDLAGANYGYTF. The CDR3, as DNA: TGTGCCACCAGCAGAGATCTCGCAGGGGCTAACTATGGCTACACCTTC.

This clonotype was found many times. The genes are TRBV6-6 and TRBJ2-1; 8 bases map to TRBD1. CDR3 length: 15 residues. With V trimmed by 3 bases and J by 8 bases, 9 bases remained unmatched. Germline loops: CDR1 MNHNY, CDR2 SVGAGI (reference sequence). CDR3 region: CASSYLGQGDDEQFF. The CDR3 region has the DNA TGTGCCAGCAGTTATCTAGGACAGGGCGACGATGAGCAGTTCTTC.

The rearrangement links TRBV18 to TRBJ2-5; D is uncertain. The CDR3 is 13 amino acids. Germline V gives CDR1 KGHSH, CDR2 LQKENI. Between the trimmed V and J ends, which lost 4 bases and 2 bases, there was a span of 8 bases. CDR3 coding DNA: TGTGCCAGCTCACGGTCCGTGCAAGAGACCCAGTACTTC. It yields the protein CASSRSVQETQYF.

There are many counts of this clonotype. The V call is TRBV5-1, the J call TRBJ2-7, with 8 bases lining up with TRBD1. CDR3 length: 15 residues. V shed 4 bases, J shed 2 bases, and the junction held 8 bases outside the gene matches. Germline values: CDR1 SGHRS, CDR2 YFSETQ. CDR3 DNA sequence: TGCGCCAGCAGCGGGGGACAGGCTGATCCCTACGAGCAGTACTTC. Translation: CASSGGQADPYEQYF.

This clonotype was detected many times. The V and J genes are TRBV20-1 and TRBJ2-2, with 8 bases fitting TRBD1. Per germline, CDR1 DFQATT and CDR2 SNEGSKA (reference sequence). The CDR3 spans 14 residues. V was pared by 6 bases and J by 5 bases, with 8 bases of the junction left unmatched. CDR3 bases: TGCAGTGCCATCAGGGGGCGCTTGACCGGGGAGCTGTTTTTT. Protein sequence: CSAIRGRLTGELFF.

This clonotype was detected ten times or more. The V gene is TRBV2, the J gene TRBJ2-7; D is unresolved. The CDR3 totals 14 residues. Germline CDR1 SNHLY, CDR2 FYNNEI. The V end lost 3 bases, the J end lost 2 bases, and 11 bases lay between the germline ends. The chain's CDR3 is CASSEVFTTYEQYF. In DNA, the CDR3 is TGTGCCAGCAGTGAGGTCTTCACTACCTACGAGCAGTACTTC.

This clonotype has a count of ten or more. V gene TRBV6-1 combines with J gene TRBJ2-1; possible D gene TRBD2, 5 bases. This CDR3 contains 14 residues. V lost 2 bases to trimming and J lost 7 bases, with 12 bases between them. Germline lookup yields CDR1 MNHNS and CDR2 SASEGT. CDR3 region: CASSETWGANEQFF. CDR3 sequence (DNA): TGTGCCAGCAGTGAAACCTGGGGAGCAAATGAGCAGTTCTTC.

The sample holds many counts of this clonotype. The V and J genes are TRBV20-1 and TRBJ1-5, with TRBD1 matching 8 bases. The trim removed 5 bases at V and 2 bases at J, leaving 11 bases unmatched. CDR1 is DFQATT and CDR2 is SNEGSKA in the germline V gene (reference sequence). The CDR3 runs to 16 residues. CDR3 region: CSALRTGRGGNQPQHF. The CDR3 DNA reads TGCAGTGCTCTTAGGACAGGGAGAGGGGGCAATCAGCCCCAGCATTTT.

In its sample, this clonotype was seen many times. This chain uses TRBV11-2 with TRBJ2-5; D is perhaps TRBD1 (6 bases). Germline V gene data show CDR1 as SGHAT and CDR2 as FQNNGV. CDR3 length: 13 residues. V lost 7 bases and J 4 bases, leaving 13 bases between the germline ends. CDR3 loop: CASTPMGAETQYF. In DNA, the CDR3 is TGTGCCAGCACCCCCATGGGGGCAGAGACCCAGTACTTC.

This clonotype was observed at least ten times. For the CDR3, the DNA is TGTGCCAGCAGCTTAGATTTAGGGGGCCAAGAGACCCAGTACTTC. This codes for CASSLDLGGQETQYF. The chain is built from TRBV7-2 and TRBJ2-5; a weak D match, TRBD1 (6 bases). Germline lookup yields CDR1 SGHTA and CDR2 FQGNSA. This CDR3 is built from 15 residues. The V end was cut by 1 base, the J end by 1 base, with 10 bases between.

The chain joins TRBV15 to TRBJ1-1; D call uncertain. Between the trimmed V and J ends, which lost 1 base and 1 base, there was a span of 7 bases. The CDR3 runs to 14 residues. Germline lookup yields CDR1 LNHNV and CDR2 YYDKDF (reference sequence). The CDR3 region has the DNA TGTGCCACCAGCAGAGTGGGCAGGAACACTGAAGCTTTCTTT. It encodes CATSRVGRNTEAFF.

In this sample, this clonotype turned up many times. The V gene is TRBV4-1, the J gene TRBJ2-5; 7 nucleotides align to TRBD1. CDR1 is MGHRA, CDR2 YSYEKL, per germline. V gave up 2 bases and J gave up 2 bases; unmatched junction bases: 5. The CDR3 sequence is 15 residues long. CDR3 sequence (DNA): TGCGCCAGCAGCCAACCCGACAGGGATCAAGAGACCCAGTACTTC. Amino acid sequence: CASSQPDRDQETQYF.

The chain is built from TRBV2 and TRBJ2-3; 11 bases map to TRBD2. CDR3 length: 14 amino acids. Germline CDR1 SNHLY, CDR2 FYNNEI. The CDR3 is CATVTSGSTDTQYF. DNA of the CDR3: TGTGCGACTGTAACTAGCGGGAGTACAGATACGCAGTATTTT.